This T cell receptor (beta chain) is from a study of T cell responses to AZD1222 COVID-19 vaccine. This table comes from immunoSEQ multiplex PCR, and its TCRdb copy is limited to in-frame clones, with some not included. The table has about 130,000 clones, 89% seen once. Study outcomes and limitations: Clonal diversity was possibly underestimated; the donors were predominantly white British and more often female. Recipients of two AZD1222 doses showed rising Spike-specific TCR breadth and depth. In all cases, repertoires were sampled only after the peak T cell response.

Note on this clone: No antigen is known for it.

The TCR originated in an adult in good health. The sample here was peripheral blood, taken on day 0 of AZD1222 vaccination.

For the CDR3, the DNA is TGTGCCAGCAGCCGGGACAGGGGAGGGTGGAATGAGCAGTTCTTC. It is translated as CASSRDRGGWNEQFF. The chain employs TRBV7-2 and TRBJ2-1, with 10 bases aligning to TRBD1. The CDR3 sequence is 15 residues long. In germline, CDR1 is SGHTA, CDR2 FQGNSA. Trimming cost V 5 bases and J 7 bases; bases outside gene matches: 8.